This T cell receptor beta chain stems from a study of OX40 agonist ivuxolimab in advanced cancers. As for this clone: Its antigen is unknown.

TCRdb keeps only in-frame clones here, not all; method: immunoSEQ multiplex PCR. Among more than 25,000 clones, approximately 86% were seen once, and the ten largest hold over 25%. Autoimmune disease history or systemic immunosuppression disqualified patients. Study-wide points: Patients who responded partially at 0.1-3.0 mg/kg showed clonal expansion ranking among the lowest.

The sequencing here drew on CD4+ or CD8+ T cells sorted from blood, taken in a trial of the OX40 agonist ivuxolimab. The TCR was taken from an adult with an advanced solid tumor such as melanoma, head and neck, liver or kidney cancer.

The DNA of the CDR3 is TGCAGTGCCGGCGGGCTCCACGAGCAGTACTTC. Amino acids: CSAGGLHEQYF. The rearrangement uses TRBV20-1 and TRBJ2-7; possibly TRBD2 for D (5 bases). The CDR3 loop spans 11 amino acids. Germline values: CDR1 DFQATT, CDR2 SNEGSKA (reference sequence). Trimming shortened V by 6 bases and J by 5 bases, and 11 bases separated the two germline ends.